What follows are 21 T cell receptor beta chains derived from one specimen sequenced in a study of siplizumab effects on memory and regulatory T cells. Measured with immunoSEQ multiplex PCR; TCRdb has only the in-frame clones, and not every one. The sample has some 110,000 clones, about 94% seen once. Sequenced sample: non-Treg CD4+ T cells sorted from blood. The origin of the receptors is a human donor in good health.

The chain recombines TRBV7-8 with TRBJ2-1; 9 bases match TRBD1. V shed 6 bases and J 5 bases; nucleotides not matched to a gene: 8. Germline-derived CDR1 and CDR2 are SGHVS and FQNEAQ. This CDR3 spans 15 amino acids. CDR3 DNA: TGTGCCAGCAGGCGATACAGGGGGCAGGACAATGAGCAGTTCTTC. Its translation is CASRRYRGQDNEQFF.

The CDR3: CASSYSIQGSYEQYF. DNA for the CDR3: TGTGCCAGCAGTTACTCCATACAGGGTTCCTACGAGCAGTACTTC. The gene calls are TRBV6-5 and TRBJ2-7; a possible D gene is TRBD1 (6 bases). Germline V gene lookup returns CDR1 MNHEY and CDR2 SVGAGI. Trimming removed 0 bases from V and 1 base from J, with 10 bases in between. The CDR3 runs 15 residues.

The rearrangement joins TRBV19 to TRBJ2-3, with 7 positions matching TRBD1. The CDR3 loop spans 15 amino acids. Per germline, CDR1 LNHDA and CDR2 SQIVND (reference sequence). V shed 7 bases and J 3 bases; nucleotides not matched to a gene: 10. CDR3 nucleotides: TGTGCCAGTACCGCACAGGGGCATAGGACAGATACGCAGTATTTT. It codes for CASTAQGHRTDTQYF.

The V and J genes are TRBV19 and TRBJ1-4, with 7 bases fitting TRBD1. V trimming: 1 base; J trimming: 5 bases; junction bases outside the gene matches: 13. There are 18 residues in the CDR3. Germline CDR1 reads LNHDA; CDR2 reads SQIVND (reference sequence). The CDR3 loop reads CASSIAMRPGTENEKLFF. DNA of the CDR3: TGTGCCAGTAGTATAGCGATGAGACCCGGGACAGAAAATGAAAAACTGTTTTTT.

The V call is TRBV5-4, the J call TRBJ1-2; D ambiguous. The germline CDR1 and CDR2 sequences are SGHNT and YYREEE (reference sequence). The CDR3 is 11 amino acids. V lost 4 bases to trimming and J lost 6 bases, with 7 bases between them. CDR3: CASSRRDGYTF. As DNA, the CDR3 is TGTGCCAGCAGCCGTCGGGATGGCTACACCTTC.

The count of this clone is one. This chain links TRBV5-1 with TRBJ2-5; 7 bases map to TRBD2. With 3 bases clipped from V and 3 bases from J, the junction kept 5 bases outside the gene matches. The CDR3 spans 14 residues. CDR1 SGHRS and CDR2 YFSETQ come from the germline V gene. As DNA, the CDR3 is TGCGCCAGCAGCTCCCTGAGCGGGGAAGAGACCCAGTACTTC. It codes for CASSSLSGEETQYF.

This clone has more than one count but fewer than ten. The gene calls are TRBV7-9 and TRBJ1-6; no clear D gene. Germline V gene sequence: CDR1 SEHNR, CDR2 FQNEAQ (reference sequence). The V gene lost 7 bases and the J gene lost 10 bases, with 17 bases spanning the gap. The CDR3 is 14 residues long. The CDR3 sequence is CASTKVREQSPLHF. CDR3 DNA: TGTGCCAGCACCAAAGTCCGGGAACAGTCACCCCTCCACTTT.

J is TRBJ2-7 and V is TRBV5-1, with D unclear. Germline V gives CDR1 SGHRS, CDR2 YFSETQ. This CDR3 comprises 11 residues. Trimming took 3 bases from V and 3 from J, leaving 4 bases between them. CDR3 protein: CASSSSYEQYF. DNA of the CDR3: TGCGCCAGCAGCTCGAGCTACGAGCAGTACTTC.

V is TRBV5-1 and J is TRBJ2-5; 7 bases match TRBD1. The J segment lost 2 bases and the V segment lost 4 bases, leaving 5 bases of the junction unmatched. The CDR3 extends over 14 amino acids. Germline CDR1 reads SGHRS; CDR2 reads YFSETQ. The CDR3 loop reads CASSLRDRQETQYF. The CDR3 bases are TGCGCCAGCAGCCTCCGGGACAGACAAGAGACCCAGTACTTC.

The V call is TRBV28, the J call TRBJ2-1; 9 positions agree with TRBD2. The CDR3 length is 15 residues. With V trimmed by 4 bases and J by 8 bases, 9 bases remained unmatched. Per germline, CDR1 MDHEN and CDR2 SYDVKM. CDR3 sequence (DNA): TGTGCCAGCAGTTACCAGCGGGGGGCCGGAGATGAGCAGTTCTTC. Its translation is CASSYQRGAGDEQFF.

The V gene is TRBV5-1, the J gene TRBJ2-7; D perhaps matches TRBD2 (6 bases). This CDR3 is built from 15 residues. V dropped 0 bases and J dropped 1 base, with 11 bases sitting between them. Looked up from germline, CDR1 is SGHRS and CDR2 is YFSETQ. The CDR3 reads CASSLGRGLSYEQYF. The CDR3 DNA reads as TGCGCCAGCAGCTTGGGGCGGGGTCTTTCCTACGAGCAGTACTTC. The full variable domain, completed using reference TRBV5-1 and TRBJ2-7, is KAGVTQTPRYLIKTRGQQVTLSCSPISGHRSVSWYQQTPGQGLQFLFEYFSETQRNKGNFPGRFSGRQFSNSRSEMNVSTLELGDSALYLCASSLGRGLSYEQYFGPGTRLTVT.

The chain joins TRBV27 to TRBJ1-4, with D unresolved. Trimming took 6 bases from V and 4 from J, leaving 9 bases between them. The CDR3 sequence is 13 residues long. The germline gives CDR1 MNHEY, CDR2 SMNVEV (reference sequence). CDR3 coding DNA: TGTGCCAGCAGGGAAAGGGTTAATGAAAAACTGTTTTTT. This gives the protein CASRERVNEKLFF.

The J gene is TRBJ2-6, the V gene TRBV14; D is ambiguous. V lost 1 base and J 0 bases, leaving 7 bases between the germline ends. The CDR3 length is 16 residues. Per the germline V gene, CDR1 is SGHDN and CDR2 is FVKESK. CDR3 in DNA: TGTGCCAGCAGCCAAGGGCTAGGCTCTGGGGCCAACGTCCTGACTTTC. Its translation is CASSQGLGSGANVLTF.

In DNA form, the CDR3 reads TGTGCCAGCTCACCACCCGGGACCTATGGCTCCTACGAGCAGTACTTC. Translated, it gives CASSPPGTYGSYEQYF. V usage is TRBV18 and J usage is TRBJ2-7; D tentatively fits TRBD1 or TRBD2 (5 bases each). The CDR3 runs 16 residues. Germline CDR1 is KGHSH and CDR2 is LQKENI. V gave up 0 bases and J gave up 0 bases, with 12 bases separating them.

In its sample, this clone was seen a few times. In nucleotides, the CDR3 is TGCGCCAGCAGCCAGTTGGACCCTCCTCAGCAGTACTTC. Its translation: CASSQLDPPQQYF. The chain has TRBV4-1 and TRBJ2-7, with D unclear. The CDR3 runs 13 residues. V was pared by 3 bases and J by 8 bases, with 14 bases between. CDR1 MGHRA and CDR2 YSYEKL come from the germline V gene.

The chain joins TRBV4-1 to TRBJ2-1, with no clear D. Germline V lookup: CDR1 MGHRA, CDR2 YSYEKL. Trimming stripped 0 bases from V and 2 bases from J, with 14 bases between. This CDR3 has 17 amino acids. The CDR3: CASSQDDGSDTYNEQFF. The CDR3, as DNA: TGCGCCAGCAGCCAAGATGACGGCAGCGACACCTACAATGAGCAGTTCTTC.

This chain joins TRBV10-3 and TRBJ2-1; D gene uncertain. The CDR3 has 17 amino acids. The germline V gene encodes CDR1 ENHRY and CDR2 SYGVKD. Between the trimmed V and J ends, which lost 3 bases and 0 bases, there was a span of 15 bases. CDR3 nucleotide sequence: TGTGCCATCAGTGACCCTCAAGGGATAAGCTCCTACAATGAGCAGTTCTTC. It codes for CAISDPQGISSYNEQFF.

The V gene is TRBV5-1, the J gene TRBJ2-7; TRBD1 matches 7 bases. J gave up 4 bases and V 3 bases, and 10 bases lay outside the gene matches. The length of the CDR3 is 15 residues. Germline values: CDR1 SGHRS, CDR2 YFSETQ. CDR3 region: CASSSYRGSMYEQYF. CDR3 sequence (DNA): TGCGCCAGCAGCTCGTACAGGGGATCAATGTACGAGCAGTACTTC.

This chain joins TRBV7-2 and TRBJ2-3; 9 nucleotides match TRBD2. The CDR3 extends over 15 amino acids. The V gene's germline CDR1 is SGHTA and CDR2 FQGNSA. V shed 3 bases and J 2 bases; nucleotides not matched to a gene: 3. The CDR3, as DNA: TGTGCCAGCAGCTTCTTAGCGGGAGCCACAGATACGCAGTATTTT. It translates to CASSFLAGATDTQYF. Filled out from reference TRBV7-2 and TRBJ2-3, the complete variable domain reads GAGVSQSPSNKVTEKGKDVELRCDPISGHTALYWYRQSLGQGLEFLIYFQGNSAPDKSGLPSDRFSAERTGGSVSTLTIQRTQQEDSAVYLCASSFLAGATDTQYFGPGTRLTVL.

The chain links TRBV10-2 to TRBJ2-1; D remains ambiguous. Deletions cut 6 bases from V and 8 bases from J, with 11 bases between. The CDR3 runs to 12 residues. Germline CDR1 WSHSY, CDR2 SAAADI. The CDR3 reads CASRGVIYEQFF. CDR3 coding DNA: TGCGCCAGCAGGGGCGTAATATATGAGCAGTTCTTC.

The J gene is TRBJ1-2, the V gene TRBV6-6; D is ambiguous. The CDR3 covers 13 residues. The germline gives CDR1 MNHNY, CDR2 SVGAGI (reference sequence). Trimming shortened V by 6 bases and J by 2 bases, and 10 bases separated the two germline ends. Here the CDR3 DNA reads TGTGCCAGCAGGCCGCTAGGCAACTATGGCTACACCTTC. The encoded protein is CASRPLGNYGYTF.